This entry lists 27 T cell receptor beta chains sequenced from one sample in a study of regulatory T cells in long-lasting Graves disease. Time point here: newly diagnosed GD, antithyroid drugs for less than 3 months. From PBMCs, RNA was extracted and then used to make the TCR library. Libraries of TCR beta came from iRepertoire HTBI primers plus Arm-PCR of CDR3 regions. TCRdb re-called the multiplex PCR reads with MiXCR, one entry per CDR3 protein. The table lists 500,000 or so distinct CDR3 sequences, around 15% of them singletons. The sample was also reused in another study, on T cells in Graves' hyperthyroidism and ophthalmopathy.

The specimen was peripheral blood mononuclear cells (PBMCs), collected at new diagnosis, from a patient treated with antithyroid drugs. These receptors were collected from a woman aged 45-59 years with Graves disease.

This clonotype was seen repeatedly, ten times or more. This sequence joins TRBV28 and TRBJ2-5; 7 nucleotides align to TRBD1. CDR3 size: 15 residues. The V and J ends lost 9 bases and 0 bases, in that order; junction bases with no gene match: 10. CDR1 MDHEN and CDR2 SYDVKM come from the germline V gene. This chain's CDR3 is CASQPGQTYQETQYF. CDR3 DNA: TGTGCCAGTCAACCGGGACAGACGTACCAAGAGACCCAGTACTTC.

The chain combines TRBV6-1 with TRBJ1-3; a weak D match, TRBD1 (6 bases). CDR1 is MNHNS, CDR2 SASEGT, per germline. The V end was cut by 7 bases, the J end by 0 bases, with 7 bases between. The CDR3 runs 13 residues. The CDR3 here is CASTGVSGNTIYF. As DNA, the CDR3 is TGTGCCAGCACAGGGGTCTCTGGAAACACCATATATTTT.

The gene calls are TRBV20-1 and TRBJ2-2, with 12 bases identical to TRBD2. This CDR3 contains 14 residues. V trimming: 6 bases; J trimming: 6 bases; junction bases outside the gene matches: 5. Germline V gives CDR1 DFQATT, CDR2 SNEGSKA (reference sequence). This CDR3 is CSAGLAGFPGELFF. For the CDR3, the DNA is TGCAGTGCAGGACTAGCGGGATTTCCCGGGGAGCTGTTTTTT.

This clonotype was counted between two and nine times. The chain carries TRBV19 and TRBJ2-2; 9 nucleotides agree with TRBD1. Germline V gene lookup returns CDR1 LNHDA and CDR2 SQIVND (reference sequence). Unmatched junction bases numbered 4, after V lost 3 bases and J lost 2 bases. The CDR3 has 16 amino acids. The CDR3 nucleotides read TGTGCCAGTAGTATGGGGGGACAGGGTAACACCGGGGAGCTGTTTTTT. Residues: CASSMGGQGNTGELFF.

J is TRBJ1-4 and V is TRBV5-1; TRBD1 might be the D (5 bases). Trimming cost V 6 bases and J 0 bases, with 21 bases left between them. Germline CDR1 is SGHRS and CDR2 is YFSETQ. The CDR3 has 18 amino acids. The CDR3 coding sequence is TGCGCCAGCACCACTTGGGGTACAGGCACCGCAACTAATGAAAAACTGTTTTTT. This gives the protein CASTTWGTGTATNEKLFF.

Comment on this clonotype: Its ends do not fully match the called genes, so a read error is possible. CDR3: CASSLSPGTNQPRHF. The CDR3 DNA sequence: TGTGCCAGCAGTTTATCCCCGGGGACAAATCAGCCCCGGCATTTT. The genes are TRBV28 and TRBJ1-5; maybe TRBD1 (6 bases). The CDR3 totals 15 residues. CDR1 and CDR2 from the germline V gene are MDHEN and SYDVKM.

This clonotype was detected ten times or more. The chain uses TRBV11-3 and TRBJ1-1, with D possibly TRBD1 on 5 matching bases. The V end was cut by 5 bases, the J end by 0 bases, with 19 bases between. The germline gives CDR1 SGHNT, CDR2 YENEEA. The CDR3 is 17 residues long. The CDR3 bases are TGTGCCAGCAGCCCCGGCCCGGGGGGGAGTATGAACACTGAAGCTTTCTTT. This sequence encodes CASSPGPGGSMNTEAFF.

This chain links TRBV10-3 with TRBJ1-4, with a possible D match to TRBD1 (5 bases). The CDR3 is 13 amino acids. CDR1 and CDR2 from the germline V gene are ENHRY and SYGVKD. V dropped 5 bases and J dropped 5 bases, with 9 bases sitting between them. CDR3 protein: CAISTRQNEKLFF. The CDR3, as DNA: TGTGCCATCAGTACCCGACAGAATGAAAAACTGTTTTTT.

This clonotype has at least ten counts. In DNA form, the CDR3 reads TGCGCCAGCACCCCGGTTGGGGGGAACACTGAAGCTTTCTTT. It codes for CASTPVGGNTEAFF. This chain joins TRBV5-1 and TRBJ1-1, with TRBD1 as a possible D gene (5 bases). Germline V gene lookup returns CDR1 SGHRS and CDR2 YFSETQ. This CDR3 has 14 amino acids. V was trimmed by 6 bases and J by 1 base, leaving 13 bases between them.

This chain joins TRBV20-1 and TRBJ2-3; 14 positions agree with TRBD2. The CDR3 spans 17 residues. V lost 0 bases, J lost 7 bases, and 9 bases stayed unmatched. Germline V gives CDR1 DFQATT, CDR2 SNEGSKA (reference sequence). CDR3 nucleotides: TGCAGTGCTAGAGATCCCTGGACTAGCGGGAGGATGAATACGCAGTATTTT. Amino acids: CSARDPWTSGRMNTQYF.

There are a few counts of this clonotype. The rearrangement links TRBV7-2 to TRBJ2-3; D remains ambiguous. CDR3 length equals 15 residues. V lost 5 bases and J lost 0, with 12 bases in between. In germline, CDR1 is SGHTA, CDR2 FQGNSA. Written as DNA, the CDR3 is TGTGCCAGCAGCCCTCAGTGGGGTAGCACAGATACGCAGTATTTT. Its translation is CASSPQWGSTDTQYF.

This clonotype has more than one count but fewer than ten. This chain connects TRBV25-1 to TRBJ2-3; D not certain. This CDR3 comprises 15 residues. The V end was cut by 2 bases, the J end by 0 bases, with 9 bases between. Per the germline V gene, CDR1 is MGHDK and CDR2 is SYGVNS. CDR3 nucleotides: TGTGCCAGCAGTGAACCAGGCCTAAGCACAGATACGCAGTATTTT. It is translated as CASSEPGLSTDTQYF. Combining the CDR3 with reference TRBV25-1 and TRBJ2-3 gives the whole variable domain EADIYQTPRYLVIGTGKKITLECSQTMGHDKMYWYQQDPGMELHLIHYSYGVNSTEKGDLSSESTVSRIRTEHFPLTLESARPSHTSQYLCASSEPGLSTDTQYFGPGTRLTVL.

The V gene is TRBV6-1, the J gene TRBJ2-2, with TRBD2 matching 12 bases. There are 15 residues in the CDR3. V lost 9 bases, J lost 2 bases, and 4 bases stayed unmatched. Germline V gene lookup returns CDR1 MNHNS and CDR2 SASEGT. DNA of the CDR3: TGTGCCAGTGGACTAGCGGGGCTAAACACCGGGGAGCTGTTTTTT. Protein sequence: CASGLAGLNTGELFF.

This clonotype was seen many times. The CDR3 sequence is CASSQASPPYNEQFF. The CDR3 bases are TGTGCCAGCAGCCAAGCTAGTCCGCCTTACAATGAGCAGTTCTTC. The chain has TRBV3-1 and TRBJ2-1; D is uncertain. CDR1 is LGHDT and CDR2 is YNNKEL in the germline V gene (reference sequence). The CDR3 is 15 residues long. The V end lost 1 base, the J end lost 4 bases, and 11 bases lay between the germline ends.

This clonotype was counted at least ten times. The chain combines TRBV28 with TRBJ1-1, with D possibly matching TRBD1 (6 bases). This CDR3 is 14 amino acids long. V lost 6 bases and J lost 6, with 17 bases in between. Germline values: CDR1 MDHEN, CDR2 SYDVKM. CDR3 sequence: CASSPGTFGAEAFF. For the CDR3, the DNA is TGTGCCAGCAGCCCTGGGACATTTGGGGCTGAAGCTTTCTTT.

There are many counts of this clonotype. CDR3 sequence: CASTRTGRETQYF. As DNA, the CDR3 is TGTGCCAGCACCCGGACAGGGAGGGAGACCCAGTACTTC. J is TRBJ2-5 and V is TRBV6-1, with 8 bases identical to TRBD1. This CDR3 has 13 amino acids. In germline, CDR1 is MNHNS, CDR2 SASEGT. The trim removed 7 bases at V and 5 bases at J, leaving 6 bases unmatched.

This clonotype has more than one count but fewer than ten. The chain carries TRBV7-9 and TRBJ2-5, with D possibly matching TRBD2 (5 bases). CDR1 is SEHNR, CDR2 FQNEAQ, per germline (reference sequence). Trimming removed 5 bases from V and 5 bases from J, with 21 bases in between. The CDR3 spans 16 residues. In DNA, the CDR3 is TGTGCCAGCAGCAACACGCTAGCCCGGGATTGGGAGACCCAGTACTTC. Amino acids: CASSNTLARDWETQYF.

CDR3 DNA sequence: TGTGCCAGCAGTTATCAGAGCCCGCAGTCCTACGAGCAGTACTTC. It specifies CASSYQSPQSYEQYF. The gene calls are TRBV28 and TRBJ2-7; D gene unclear. The germline V gene has CDR1 MDHEN and CDR2 SYDVKM. CDR3 size: 15 residues. Trimming removed 4 bases at V and 1 base at J, with 14 bases between.

As regards this clonotype: The junction differs from germline at one of its ends, possibly a read error. The DNA for the CDR3 is TGTGCTAGCAGCAAAGGACTAGCGGTGGGGGCCAAAGAGACCCAGTACTTC. Protein product: CASSKGLAVGAKETQYF. The rearrangement joins TRBV7-7 to TRBJ2-5, with 10 bases identical to TRBD2. The germline V gene has CDR1 SSHAT and CDR2 FNYEAQ (reference sequence). This CDR3 comprises 17 residues.

This clonotype was observed many times. This chain connects TRBV12-3 or TRBV12-4 to TRBJ2-7, with TRBD1 identical over 7 bases. V shed 2 bases, J shed 6 bases, and the junction held 7 bases outside the gene matches. The CDR3 has 14 amino acids. The DNA for the CDR3 is TGTGCCAGCAGTTTAAGGGACAGAAGAGGCGAGCAGTACTTC. Protein: CASSLRDRRGEQYF.

CDR3 bases: TGTGCCAGCAGTGATGGGGGGGTCGGTGAAAAACTGTTTTTT. Protein sequence: CASSDGGVGEKLFF. The chain carries TRBV6-1 and TRBJ1-4; perhaps TRBD1 as D (5 bases). This CDR3 has 14 residues. V was pared by 3 bases and J by 7 bases, with 12 bases between. Germline V gives CDR1 MNHNS, CDR2 SASEGT.

Details on this clonotype: One end of the junction is discordant with germline, which a read error may explain. The chain recombines TRBV10-3 with TRBJ2-2; a weak D match, TRBD1 (5 bases). The CDR3 is 18 residues long. Germline assignment: CDR1 ENHRY and CDR2 SYGVKD. The CDR3 sequence is CAVSESLGATSNTGELFF. CDR3 DNA: TGTGCCGTCAGTGAGTCTCTAGGGGCGACCTCGAACACCGGGGAGCTGTTTTTT.

The table lists this clonotype with many counts. The CDR3 DNA follows: TGTGCCAGCAGCTTAGAAGGGGGGGCCGTTACTGAAGCTTTCTTT. This gives the protein CASSLEGGAVTEAFF. V and J are TRBV7-9 and TRBJ1-1; possible D gene TRBD1, 6 bases. The CDR3 is 15 amino acids. The V end lost 1 base, the J end lost 5 bases, and 14 bases lay between the germline ends. Looked up from germline, CDR1 is SEHNR and CDR2 is FQNEAQ (reference sequence).

This clonotype was observed a few times. The rearrangement joins TRBV7-2 to TRBJ2-2, with TRBD2 matching 9 bases. Germline V gene data show CDR1 as SGHTA and CDR2 as FQGNSA. This CDR3 comprises 16 residues. J lost 3 bases, V lost 4 bases, and 6 bases had no gene match. This CDR3 reads CASSSRSGSDTGELFF. The CDR3 DNA reads TGTGCCAGCAGCTCCCGTAGCGGGAGCGACACCGGGGAGCTGTTTTTT.

This clonotype was observed many times. The chain couples TRBV27 to TRBJ2-1; possible D gene TRBD1, 6 bases. In germline, CDR1 is MNHEY, CDR2 SMNVEV (reference sequence). V lost 5 bases, J lost 0 bases, and 14 bases lay in between. There are 16 residues in the CDR3. The CDR3 reads CASSPQGYGSYNEQFF. Here the CDR3 DNA reads TGTGCCAGCAGTCCACAGGGTTACGGCTCCTACAATGAGCAGTTCTTC.

At least ten counts were recorded for this clonotype. The chain links TRBV12-3 or TRBV12-4 to TRBJ1-4, with D tentatively TRBD1 (5 bases). The V and J ends lost 6 bases and 3 bases respectively, with 14 bases between them. The CDR3 extends over 15 amino acids. Here the CDR3 reads CASSPWGGANEKLFF. CDR3 coding DNA: TGTGCCAGCAGCCCCTGGGGGGGTGCTAATGAAAAACTGTTTTTT.

This clonotype was observed many times. CDR3 sequence reads: CASSLGRDRVSGRAYEQYF. In DNA form, the CDR3 reads TGTGCCAGCAGTTTGGGCCGGGACAGGGTTAGCGGGAGGGCCTACGAGCAGTACTTC. The V gene is TRBV28, the J gene TRBJ2-7; 11 bases fit TRBD2. CDR3 length: 19 residues. The V gene's germline CDR1 is MDHEN and CDR2 SYDVKM. V lost 3 bases and J lost 2; bases outside the gene matches: 15.